This T cell receptor beta chain came from a study of T cell responses to AZD1222 COVID-19 vaccine. Study information: Second-dose intervals of approximately 4 or approximately 12 weeks were pooled.

V was trimmed by 3 bases and J by 8 bases, leaving 16 bases between them. The CDR3 extends over 14 amino acids. Per the germline V gene, CDR1 is MNHNS and CDR2 is SASEGT. Only in-frame clones appear in the TCRdb table, and some are missing; sequencing was by immunoSEQ multiplex PCR. The top ten clones hold under 9.5% of a sample with fewer than 150,000 clones, approximately 88% of them seen once. This sequence was found in an adult in good health. The chain has TRBV6-1 and TRBJ1-2; D is unclear. Source: peripheral blood, taken on day 0 of AZD1222 vaccination. The CDR3 nucleotides read TGTGCCAGCAGTGATCACAACGCGCCTAGGGGCTACACCTTC. Translation gives CASSDHNAPRGYTF.